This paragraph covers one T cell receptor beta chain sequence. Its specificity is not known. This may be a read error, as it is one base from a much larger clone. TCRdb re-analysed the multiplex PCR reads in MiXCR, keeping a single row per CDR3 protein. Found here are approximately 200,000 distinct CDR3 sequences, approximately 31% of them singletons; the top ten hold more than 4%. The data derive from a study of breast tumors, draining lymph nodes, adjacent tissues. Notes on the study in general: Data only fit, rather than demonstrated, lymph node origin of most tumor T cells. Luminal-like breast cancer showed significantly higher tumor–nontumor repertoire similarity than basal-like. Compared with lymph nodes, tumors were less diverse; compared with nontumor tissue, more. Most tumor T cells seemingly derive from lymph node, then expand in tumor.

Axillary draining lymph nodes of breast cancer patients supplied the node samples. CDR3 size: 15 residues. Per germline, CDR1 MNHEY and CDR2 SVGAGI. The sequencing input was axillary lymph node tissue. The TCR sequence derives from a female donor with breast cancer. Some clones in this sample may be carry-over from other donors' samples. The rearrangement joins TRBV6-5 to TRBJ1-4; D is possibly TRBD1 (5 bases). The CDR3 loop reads CASSYSTLGDEELFF. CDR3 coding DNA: TGTGCCAGCAGTTACTCAACTCTGGGGGATGAAGAACTGTTTTTT.